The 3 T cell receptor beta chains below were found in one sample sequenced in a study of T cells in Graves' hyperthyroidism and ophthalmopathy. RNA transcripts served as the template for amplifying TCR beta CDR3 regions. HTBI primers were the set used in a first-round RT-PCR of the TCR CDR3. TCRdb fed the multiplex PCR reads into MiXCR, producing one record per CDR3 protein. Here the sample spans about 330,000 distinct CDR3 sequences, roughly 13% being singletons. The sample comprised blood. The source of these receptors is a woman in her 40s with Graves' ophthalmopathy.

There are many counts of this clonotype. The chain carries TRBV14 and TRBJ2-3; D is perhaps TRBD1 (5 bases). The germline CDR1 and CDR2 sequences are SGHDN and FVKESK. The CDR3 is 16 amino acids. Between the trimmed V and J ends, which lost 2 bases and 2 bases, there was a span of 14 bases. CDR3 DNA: TGTGCCAGCAGCCAAACAAGGGGCGGAAACACAGATACGCAGTATTTT. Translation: CASSQTRGGNTDTQYF.

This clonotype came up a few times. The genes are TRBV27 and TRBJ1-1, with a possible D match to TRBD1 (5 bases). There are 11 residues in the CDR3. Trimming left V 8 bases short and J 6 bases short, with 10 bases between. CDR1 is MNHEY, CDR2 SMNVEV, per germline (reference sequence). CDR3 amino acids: CASAGVSEAFF. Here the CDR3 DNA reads TGTGCCAGCGCGGGGGTATCTGAAGCTTTCTTT.

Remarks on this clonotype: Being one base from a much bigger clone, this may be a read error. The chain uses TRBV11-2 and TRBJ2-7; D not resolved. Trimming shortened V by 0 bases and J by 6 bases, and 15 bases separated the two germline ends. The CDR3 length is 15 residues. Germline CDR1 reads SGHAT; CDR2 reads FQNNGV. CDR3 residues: CASSLELGPGCEQYF. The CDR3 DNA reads TGTGCCAGCAGCTTAGAATTAGGTCCGGGCTGCGAGCAGTACTTC. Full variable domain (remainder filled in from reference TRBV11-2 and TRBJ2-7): EAGVAQSPRYKIIEKRQSVAFWCNPISGHATLYWYQQILGQGPKLLIQFQNNGVVDDSQLPKDRFSAERLKGVDSTLKIQPAKLEDSAVYLCASSLELGPGCEQYFGPGTRLTVT.